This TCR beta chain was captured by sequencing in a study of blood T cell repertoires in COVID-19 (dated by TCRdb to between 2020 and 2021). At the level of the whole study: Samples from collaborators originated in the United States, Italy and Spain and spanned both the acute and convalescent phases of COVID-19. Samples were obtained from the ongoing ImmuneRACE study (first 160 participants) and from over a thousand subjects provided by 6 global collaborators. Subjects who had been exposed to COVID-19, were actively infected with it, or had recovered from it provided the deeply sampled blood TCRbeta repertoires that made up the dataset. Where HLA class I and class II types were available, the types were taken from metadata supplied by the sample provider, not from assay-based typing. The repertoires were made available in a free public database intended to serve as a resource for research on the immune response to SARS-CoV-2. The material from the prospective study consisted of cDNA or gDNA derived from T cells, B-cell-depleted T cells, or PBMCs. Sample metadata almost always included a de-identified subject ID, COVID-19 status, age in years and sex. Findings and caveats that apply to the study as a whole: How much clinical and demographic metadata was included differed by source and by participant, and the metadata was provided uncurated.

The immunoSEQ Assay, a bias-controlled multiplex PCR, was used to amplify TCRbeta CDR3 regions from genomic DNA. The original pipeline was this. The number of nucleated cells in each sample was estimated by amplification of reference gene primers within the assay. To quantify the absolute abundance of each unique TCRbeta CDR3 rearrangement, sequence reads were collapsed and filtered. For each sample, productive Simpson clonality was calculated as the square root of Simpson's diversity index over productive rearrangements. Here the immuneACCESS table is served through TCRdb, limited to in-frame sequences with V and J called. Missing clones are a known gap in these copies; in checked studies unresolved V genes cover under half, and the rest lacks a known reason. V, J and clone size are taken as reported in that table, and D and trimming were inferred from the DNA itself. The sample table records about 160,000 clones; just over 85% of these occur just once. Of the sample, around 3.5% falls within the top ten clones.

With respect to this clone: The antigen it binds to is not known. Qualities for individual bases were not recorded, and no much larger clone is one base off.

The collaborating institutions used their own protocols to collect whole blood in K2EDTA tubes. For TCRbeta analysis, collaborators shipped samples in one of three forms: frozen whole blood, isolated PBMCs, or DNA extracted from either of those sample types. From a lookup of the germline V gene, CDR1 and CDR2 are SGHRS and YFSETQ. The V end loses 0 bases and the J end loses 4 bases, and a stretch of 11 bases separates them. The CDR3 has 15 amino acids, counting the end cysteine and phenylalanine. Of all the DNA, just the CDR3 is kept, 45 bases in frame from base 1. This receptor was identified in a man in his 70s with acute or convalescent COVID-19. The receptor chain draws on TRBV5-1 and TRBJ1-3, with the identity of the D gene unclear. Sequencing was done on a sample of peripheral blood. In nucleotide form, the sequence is TGCGCCAGCAGCTTGGATGGCAGAACGGGAAACACCATATATTTT. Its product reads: CASSLDGRTGNTIYF.